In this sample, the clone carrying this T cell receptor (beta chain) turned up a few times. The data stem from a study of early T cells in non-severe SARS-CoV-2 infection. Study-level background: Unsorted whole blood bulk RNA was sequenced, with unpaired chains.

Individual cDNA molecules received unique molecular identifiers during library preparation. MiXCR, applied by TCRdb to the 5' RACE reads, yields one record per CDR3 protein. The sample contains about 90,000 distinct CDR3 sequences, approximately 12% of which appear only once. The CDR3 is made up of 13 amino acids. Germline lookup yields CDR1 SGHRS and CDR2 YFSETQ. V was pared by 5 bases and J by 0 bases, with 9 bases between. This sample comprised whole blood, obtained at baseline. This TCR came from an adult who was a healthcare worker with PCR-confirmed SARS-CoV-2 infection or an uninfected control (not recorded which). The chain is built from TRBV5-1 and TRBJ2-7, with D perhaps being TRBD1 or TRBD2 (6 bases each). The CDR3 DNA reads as TGCGCCAGCAGGCGGGACACCTCCTACGAGCAGTACTTC. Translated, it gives CASRRDTSYEQYF.